This T cell receptor (beta chain) was found in a study of CD8+ T cells in alopecia areata. Whole-study results and caveats: Patients displayed less clarity in TCR sharing than mice, a finding possibly related to HLA. Both scalp clonality and the expanded CD8+ clones among the top 100 showed a significant decrease with tofacitinib.

After isolation, RNA underwent reverse transcription to generate cDNA as the sequencing template. Assay used: immunoSEQ multiplex PCR; TCRdb lists only in-frame clones, some missing. Altogether fewer than 150,000 clones are present, roughly four fifths being singletons, with the ten largest covering roughly 25%. The count of this clone is one. Its antigen remains unknown. Noted treatment: oral pan-JAK inhibitor, 5-10 mg twice daily. Cell sorting was applied to PBMCs, and CD4+ and CD8+ T cells were collected. The sequence was obtained from a human donor with alopecia areata. The source was CD8+ T cells sorted from blood, collected at week 4, from a patient treated with tofacitinib.

The CDR3, as DNA: TGTGCCAGCAGCCGAGAATCCCTAGCCTCAGCGGTAGAGACCCAGTACTTC. Translating gives CASSRESLASAVETQYF. The chain combines TRBV4-2 with TRBJ2-5; D perhaps matches TRBD2 (5 bases). The V gene lost 4 bases and the J gene lost 4 bases, with 22 bases spanning the gap. CDR1 and CDR2 (germline): LGHNA, YNFKEQ. The CDR3 totals 17 residues.